The 22 T cell receptor beta chains given below trace back to one sample, sequenced in a study of T cells after yellow fever vaccination. TCRdb independently ran MiXCR on the 5' RACE reads; one entry per CDR3 protein. The sample carries approximately 550,000 distinct CDR3 sequences, roughly 21% recorded once. This specimen was PBMCs, taken 15 days after the yellow fever booster vaccination. All receptors derive from a man aged 30 to 45 who received the YFV17D yellow fever vaccine.

The V call is TRBV7-2, the J call TRBJ2-4, with a tentative D call TRBD2 (6 bases). Germline V gives CDR1 SGHTA, CDR2 FQGNSA. This CDR3 has 16 residues. V shed 1 base and J shed 0 bases, with 10 bases lying between them. CDR3 protein: CASSLVLGLAKNIQYF. The DNA of the CDR3 is TGTGCCAGCAGCTTAGTCCTGGGACTAGCCAAAAACATTCAGTACTTC.

This clonotype was recorded many times. The chain combines TRBV18 with TRBJ2-1; 11 positions match TRBD1. CDR3 length: 15 amino acids. The germline V gene has CDR1 KGHSH and CDR2 LQKENI. V shed 8 bases and J 3 bases; nucleotides not matched to a gene: 6. CDR3 bases: TGTGCCAGCAGCCCCGGGACAGGGGGCTACAATGAGCAGTTCTTC. Protein product: CASSPGTGGYNEQFF.

The chain joins TRBV6-1 to TRBJ2-2; 9 positions agree with TRBD1. After removal of 6 bases from V and 7 bases from J, the junction contained 12 bases not matched to a gene. The germline CDR1 and CDR2 sequences are MNHNS and SASEGT. The CDR3 totals 16 residues. This chain's CDR3 is CASSPAKTGGNGELFF. DNA of the CDR3: TGTGCCAGCAGCCCAGCCAAGACAGGGGGGAACGGGGAGCTGTTTTTT.

The rearrangement links TRBV7-9 to TRBJ2-1, with D hard to call. The CDR3 consists of 13 residues. From germline, CDR1 is SEHNR and CDR2 FQNEAQ (reference sequence). Trimming shortened V by 2 bases and J by 9 bases, and 11 bases separated the two germline ends. The DNA of the CDR3 is TGTGCCAGCAGCTTATTCGCTAGTAGTGAGCAGTTCTTC. Its protein is CASSLFASSEQFF. Full variable domain (rest looked up from reference TRBV7-9 and TRBJ2-1): DTGVSQNPRHKITKRGQNVTFRCDPISEHNRLYWYRQTLGQGPEFLTYFQNEAQLEKSRLLSDRFSAERPKGSFSTLEIQRTEQGDSAMYLCASSLFASSEQFFGPGTRLTVL.

This clonotype has a handful of counts. This rearrangement joins TRBV7-3 to TRBJ2-3; perhaps TRBD2 as D (5 bases). Trimming removed 2 bases from V and 0 bases from J, with 12 bases in between. The germline V gene has CDR1 SGHTA and CDR2 FQGTGA. The CDR3 runs 16 residues. The CDR3 nucleotides are TGTGCCAGCAGCTTAGGAGCGGCCGGGAGCACAGATACGCAGTATTTT. It yields the protein CASSLGAAGSTDTQYF.

This clonotype was detected a few times. The CDR3 is CASSPVAGVRYEQFF. The CDR3 nucleotides are TGTGCCAGCAGCCCGGTAGCGGGAGTTAGGTATGAGCAGTTCTTC. This sequence joins TRBV7-9 and TRBJ2-1; TRBD2 matches at 9 bases. Per germline, CDR1 SEHNR and CDR2 FQNEAQ (reference sequence). J lost 8 bases, V lost 5 bases, and 10 bases had no gene match. CDR3 size: 15 residues.

This clonotype occurred a few times. The chain is built from TRBV15 and TRBJ2-3; TRBD2 matches 9 bases. The germline V gene has CDR1 LNHNV and CDR2 YYDKDF (reference sequence). Trimming removed 6 bases from V and 5 bases from J; junction bases left unmatched: 12. This CDR3 comprises 16 residues. Written as DNA, the CDR3 is TGTGCCACCAGGTCCCCCGCGCTAGCGGGATTAGATACGCAGTATTTT. Its protein is CATRSPALAGLDTQYF.

This chain connects TRBV7-2 to TRBJ2-5; the D gene is possibly TRBD1 (5 bases). This CDR3 spans 14 amino acids. CDR1 is SGHTA and CDR2 is FQGNSA in the germline V gene. Trimming shortened V by 6 bases and J by 4 bases, and 15 bases separated the two germline ends. As DNA, the CDR3 is TGTGCCAGCAGACTACAGGTTAGGTCAGAGACCCAGTACTTC. It translates to CASRLQVRSETQYF.

This chain connects TRBV7-6 to TRBJ2-3; D gene unclear. The CDR3 extends over 13 amino acids. The germline gives CDR1 SGHVS, CDR2 FNYEAQ. The V and J ends lost 0 bases and 5 bases respectively, with 6 bases between them. The DNA for the CDR3 is TGTGCCAGCAGCTTAGCAGTCGGAGATACGCAGTATTTT. Its protein is CASSLAVGDTQYF.

The chain carries TRBV7-2 and TRBJ2-5, with 11 bases fitting TRBD2. The germline CDR1 and CDR2 sequences are SGHTA and FQGNSA. The CDR3 runs to 16 residues. The V gene end was trimmed by 6 bases and the J gene end by 1 base; junction bases not matched to a gene: 7. The CDR3 here is CASRRAGTSGQETQYF. The CDR3 DNA reads TGTGCCAGCAGGCGAGCGGGGACTAGCGGCCAAGAGACCCAGTACTTC.

The sample holds a few counts of this clonotype. This rearrangement joins TRBV4-1 to TRBJ2-7, with 12 bases identical to TRBD2. Per the germline V gene, CDR1 is MGHRA and CDR2 is YSYEKL. V lost 1 base, J lost 4 bases, and 14 bases stayed unmatched. There are 19 residues in the CDR3. The CDR3 DNA follows: TGCGCCAGCAGCCAAGTCCTAATCAGACTAGCGGGAGTGGGGTACGAGCAGTACTTC. Its translation is CASSQVLIRLAGVGYEQYF.

This chain connects TRBV25-1 to TRBJ2-3, with TRBD2 matching over 10 bases. Germline lookup yields CDR1 MGHDK and CDR2 SYGVNS. The CDR3 covers 17 residues. V lost 2 bases to trimming and J lost 4 bases; unmatched junction nucleotides: 9. CDR3 sequence reads: CASSERSSGRGADTQYF. Here the CDR3 DNA reads TGTGCCAGCAGTGAACGCTCCAGCGGGAGGGGCGCAGATACGCAGTATTTT.

This clonotype turned up a few times. The gene calls are TRBV15 and TRBJ2-1, with 8 bases fitting TRBD2. The trim removed 0 bases at V and 3 bases at J, leaving 10 bases unmatched. The CDR3 spans 18 residues. The V gene's germline CDR1 is LNHNV and CDR2 YYDKDF (reference sequence). CDR3 DNA sequence: TGTGCCACCAGCAGAGATTCTCGGCTAGCGGGTTACTACAATGAGCAGTTCTTC. Its translation is CATSRDSRLAGYYNEQFF.

V gene TRBV20-1 combines with J gene TRBJ2-5; TRBD2 matches 8 bases. Losses at the gene ends were 0 bases for V and 5 bases for J; bases not matched to a gene: 8. The germline V gene has CDR1 DFQATT and CDR2 SNEGSKA (reference sequence). The CDR3 sequence is 15 residues long. CDR3 sequence (DNA): TGCAGTGCTAGAGATATGGCTAGCGGGTTGGAGACCCAGTACTTC. This codes for CSARDMASGLETQYF.

This chain links TRBV6-1 with TRBJ2-1; D gene ambiguous. Trimming cost V 5 bases and J 7 bases, with 12 bases left between them. CDR1 is MNHNS, CDR2 SASEGT, per germline. The CDR3 consists of 13 residues. CDR3 bases: TGTGCCAGCAGTCCCAGAGTTTGGAATGAGCAGTTCTTC. The encoded protein is CASSPRVWNEQFF.

This clonotype was recorded a few times. The chain couples TRBV20-1 to TRBJ2-3; D unclear. V was shortened by 5 bases and J by 3 bases, with 6 bases between the two germline ends. This CDR3 spans 11 amino acids. Germline CDR1 reads DFQATT; CDR2 reads SNEGSKA (reference sequence). The chain's CDR3 is CSAPRTDTQYF. The CDR3 bases are TGCAGTGCTCCAAGGACAGATACGCAGTATTTT.

The V and J genes are TRBV12-3 or TRBV12-4 and TRBJ2-7; 9 nucleotides align to TRBD1. CDR3 length: 14 amino acids. The junction had 6 bases not matched to a gene; V was cut back by 5 bases and J by 4 bases. CDR3 DNA sequence: TGTGCCAGCAGTCTAACCGGGACAGGGTACGAGCAGTACTTC. Its translation: CASSLTGTGYEQYF.

This rearrangement joins TRBV28 to TRBJ2-7; perhaps TRBD1 as D (6 bases). The germline gives CDR1 MDHEN, CDR2 SYDVKM. V lost 7 bases, J lost 3 bases, and 13 bases lay in between. The CDR3 length is 13 residues. DNA for the CDR3: TGTGCCAGCACCCTGGGGGCGGGCTACGAGCAGTACTTC. Its translation is CASTLGAGYEQYF.

V is TRBV12-3 or TRBV12-4 and J is TRBJ1-4; D possibly corresponds to TRBD1 (5 bases). This CDR3 is 15 amino acids long. The V and J ends lost 5 bases and 7 bases respectively, with 17 bases between them. Here the CDR3 reads CASSPSWGPSEKLFF. In DNA, the CDR3 is TGTGCCAGCAGTCCTTCTTGGGGCCCGTCTGAAAAACTGTTTTTT.

V and J are TRBV7-2 and TRBJ2-1; TRBD2 is a possible D gene (6 bases). CDR1 is SGHTA, CDR2 FQGNSA, per germline. This CDR3 is 14 amino acids long. The V end was cut by 1 base, the J end by 8 bases, with 12 bases between. The CDR3 loop reads CASSLVHSGHEQFF. The CDR3 DNA is TGTGCCAGCAGCTTAGTACACAGCGGGCATGAGCAGTTCTTC.

The rearrangement joins TRBV27 to TRBJ2-5; 8 bases line up with TRBD2. Trimming cost V 8 bases and J 5 bases; bases outside gene matches: 7. Germline V gene data show CDR1 as MNHEY and CDR2 as SMNVEV (reference sequence). This CDR3 region has 13 residues. CDR3 loop: CASGPSGSETQYF. The CDR3, as DNA: TGTGCCAGCGGTCCAAGCGGGAGTGAGACCCAGTACTTC.

This clonotype came up a few times. The J gene is TRBJ2-3, the V gene TRBV5-1, with a weak D call TRBD2 (6 bases). The CDR3 is 16 amino acids. V was shortened by 0 bases and J by 6 bases, with 17 bases between the two germline ends. Looked up from germline, CDR1 is SGHRS and CDR2 is YFSETQ. CDR3 residues: CASSLASPGRLDTQYF. The CDR3 DNA is TGCGCCAGCAGCTTGGCCTCTCCGGGGAGGTTGGATACGCAGTATTTT.